Many counts were recorded for the clone carrying this T cell receptor (beta chain). The sample originates from a study of low-dose radiotherapy and immunotherapy resistance in tumors. As for the study in general: Treatment of Cohort 2 consisted of 1 Gy per fraction every two weeks, amounting to 13 Gy over 26 weeks. Intravenous administration to patients comprised nivolumab at 240 mg every two weeks and ipilimumab at 1 mg/kg every six weeks.

This sample's time point: before trial treatment. Germline CDR1 is SQVTM and CDR2 is ANQGSEA. V lost 6 bases, J lost 5 bases, and 5 bases stayed unmatched. The CDR3 is 13 residues long. TRAV- and TRBV-specific primers primed first-strand cDNA, covering alpha and beta chains. It was with a constant-region primer and a V-primer adapter that TCRs were amplified over roughly 19 PCR cycles. Via MiXCR, TCRdb re-called the reads, giving one row per CDR3 protein. The sample shows around 79,000 distinct CDR3 sequences, 15% to 20% of them seen only once. The sequence derives from a male donor with prostate cancer. This rearrangement joins TRBV29-1 to TRBJ2-7, with 12 bases fitting TRBD1. This material consisted of PBMCs, taken before treatment. The CDR3 nucleotides are TGCAGCGTCGCCGGGACAGGGGGCAACGAGCAGTACTTC. It yields the protein CSVAGTGGNEQYF.